This T cell receptor (beta chain) is drawn from a study of T cells in Graves' hyperthyroidism and ophthalmopathy. The V end was cut by 4 bases, the J end by 5 bases, with 17 bases between. Germline V lookup: CDR1 MDHEN, CDR2 SYDVKM. This CDR3 is built from 15 residues. This clonotype was counted ten times or more. Its specificity is not known. RNA transcripts yielded amplified TCR beta CDR3 regions. First-round RT-PCR with HTBI primers amplified the TCR CDR3 region. TCRdb re-analysed the multiplex PCR reads in MiXCR, keeping a single row per CDR3 protein. The sample has about 260,000 distinct CDR3 sequences, about a sixth seen once. The study, taken as a whole, reports: Also found in blood were most expanded thyroid clonotypes above 0.001.

A Clinical Activity Score of at least 3, a NOSPECS grade of at least 4 and a duration under 3 months were recorded in the ophthalmopathy patients. Diagnoses used clinical symptoms, serum thyroxine and TRAb, thyroid ultrasound and orbital computed tomography. The source of the PBMCs was 8.5 to 10 ml of fresh peripheral blood. Sequencing was done on a sample of blood. The receptor's source is a woman aged 18-35 years with Graves' ophthalmopathy. The chain employs TRBV28 and TRBJ1-2; unclear D gene. The CDR3 region is CASSSRSGAAYGYTF. The CDR3 nucleotides read TGTGCCAGCAGTTCCAGGTCCGGAGCAGCATATGGCTACACCTTC.